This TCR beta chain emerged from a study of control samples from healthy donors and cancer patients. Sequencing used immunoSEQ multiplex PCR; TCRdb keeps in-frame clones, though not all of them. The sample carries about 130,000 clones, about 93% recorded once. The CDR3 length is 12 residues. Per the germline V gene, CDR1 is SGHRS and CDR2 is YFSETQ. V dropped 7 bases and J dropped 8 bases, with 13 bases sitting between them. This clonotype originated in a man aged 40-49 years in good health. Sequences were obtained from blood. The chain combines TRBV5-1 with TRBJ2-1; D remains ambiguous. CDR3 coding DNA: TGCGCCAGCTGGTTCCCGGGCGATGAGCAGTTCTTC. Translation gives CASWFPGDEQFF. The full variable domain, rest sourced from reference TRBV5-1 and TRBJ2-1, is KAGVTQTPRYLIKTRGQQVTLSCSPISGHRSVSWYQQTPGQGLQFLFEYFSETQRNKGNFPGRFSGRQFSNSRSEMNVSTLELGDSALYLCASWFPGDEQFFGPGTRLTVL.